A selection of T cell receptor beta chains follows, all from one sample in a study of cytotoxic CD8 clonotypes in ibrutinib-treated CLL. This table comes from immunoSEQ multiplex PCR, and its TCRdb copy is limited to in-frame clones, with some not included. The sample records approximately 130,000 clones, 84% being singletons. The specimen was PBMCs, collected after 24 months of ibrutinib treatment. The receptors stem from a human donor with chronic lymphocytic leukemia. The CDR3 runs from the conserved cysteine through the conserved F or W. The D gene is left open where the match is weak. Rows may omit the clone size; those that give it use once, few, many or a size class.

v_gene	j_gene	d_gene	abundance	CDR3aa	CDR3nt
TRBV9	TRBJ2-3	TRBD2	.	CASTRTSLTDTQYF	TGTGCCAGCACCAGGACTAGCCTCACAGATACGCAGTATTTT
TRBV11-2	TRBJ2-7	.	.	CASSKALGQEQYF	TGTGCCAGCAGCAAAGCCCTAGGACAGGAGCAGTACTTC
TRBV7-9	TRBJ1-2	.	.	CASSLPTRGETESNYGYTF	TGTGCCAGCAGCTTGCCAACCCGGGGGGAGACGGAGAGTAACTATGGCTACACCTTC
TRBV5-6	TRBJ2-4	TRBD1	.	CASSSITGDRAKNIQYF	TGTGCCAGCAGCTCGATAACAGGGGATAGAGCCAAAAACATTCAGTACTTC
TRBV6-1	TRBJ2-5	.	.	CASSEGVGNQETQYF	TGTGCCAGCAGTGAAGGTGTGGGGAACCAAGAGACCCAGTACTTC
TRBV19	TRBJ2-5	.	.	CASSIGPQETQYF	TGTGCCAGTAGTATAGGACCCCAAGAGACCCAGTACTTC
TRBV30	TRBJ1-2	.	.	CARWRDNYGYTF	TGTGCCCGGTGGAGGGACAACTATGGCTACACCTTC
TRBV6-1	TRBJ2-7	.	.	CASSEEFTGSYEQYF	TGTGCCAGCAGTGAAGAGTTCACAGGGTCCTACGAGCAGTACTTC
TRBV6-1	TRBJ2-7	TRBD1	.	CASRTDRVTYEQYF	TGTGCCAGCAGAACCGACAGGGTAACCTACGAGCAGTACTTC
TRBV2	TRBJ2-7	TRBD1	.	CASRAIIWDSTYEQYF	TGTGCCAGCAGAGCTATTATCTGGGACAGTACCTACGAGCAGTACTTC
TRBV7-9	TRBJ2-1	.	.	CASSLEALGNEQFF	TGTGCCAGCAGCTTAGAAGCCCTGGGAAATGAGCAGTTCTTC
TRBV19	TRBJ1-5	TRBD1	.	CASRGGQATSAQHF	TGTGCCAGTAGGGGGGGACAGGCCACTTCAGCCCAGCATTTT
TRBV5-1	TRBJ1-4	.	.	CASSLVLGRGEKLFF	TGCGCCAGCAGCTTGGTTCTGGGGCGGGGTGAAAAACTGTTTTTT
TRBV7-9	TRBJ2-1	.	.	CASSLDLVEQFF	TGTGCCAGCAGCTTAGATCTGGTCGAGCAGTTCTTC
TRBV19	TRBJ1-4	TRBD1	.	CASRNRGYNEKLFF	TGTGCCAGTAGGAACAGGGGATATAATGAAAAACTGTTTTTT
TRBV10-2	TRBJ1-2	.	few	CASGGDPYGYTF	TGCGCCAGCGGGGGGGACCCCTATGGCTACACCTTC
TRBV2	TRBJ2-5	.	.	CASSGDQYQETQYF	TGTGCCAGCAGTGGAGACCAGTACCAAGAGACCCAGTACTTC
TRBV6-5	TRBJ1-1	.	.	CASSVLPNTEAFF	TGTGCCAGCAGTGTCCTTCCGAACACTGAAGCTTTCTTT
TRBV5-6	TRBJ1-3	.	.	CASSRDDTIYF	TGTGCCAGCAGCAGAGATGACACCATATATTTT
TRBV10-3	TRBJ2-5	.	.	CAISDAGETQYF	TGTGCCATCAGTGACGCAGGGGAGACCCAGTACTTC
TRBV7-2	TRBJ2-2	.	.	CASSLRGGTNTGELFF	TGTGCCAGCAGCTTAAGAGGGGGGACGAACACCGGGGAGCTGTTTTTT
TRBV5-1	TRBJ2-5	TRBD2	.	CASSEGLAGVQETQYF	TGCGCCAGCAGCGAGGGACTAGCGGGGGTCCAAGAGACCCAGTACTTC
TRBV15	TRBJ2-7	.	few	CATSSNRAYEQYF	TGTGCCACCAGTTCAAACAGGGCCTACGAGCAGTACTTC
TRBV10-3	TRBJ2-5	.	.	CAISEGETQYF	TGTGCCATCAGTGAGGGGGAGACCCAGTACTTC
TRBV7-8	TRBJ2-5	TRBD2	few	CASEERGASETQYF	TGTGCCAGCGAGGAGCGGGGGGCGTCAGAGACCCAGTACTTC
TRBV9	TRBJ2-7	TRBD2	.	CASSVLAESSYEQYF	TGTGCCAGCAGCGTACTAGCGGAGAGCTCCTACGAGCAGTACTTC
TRBV27	TRBJ1-6	.	.	CASSLDSQFSPLHF	TGTGCCAGCAGTTTGGATTCACAGTTTTCACCCCTCCACTTT
TRBV5-8	TRBJ1-2	TRBD1	.	CASTLRSGGRGGYTF	TGTGCCAGCACCCTACGGTCAGGGGGCCGGGGGGGCTACACCTTC
TRBV7-8	TRBJ1-2	.	once	CASSLSGGSGYGYTF	TGTGCCAGCAGCCTTTCGGGGGGAAGTGGCTATGGCTACACCTTC
TRBV6-5	TRBJ2-7	.	.	CASSYSGGAQVYEQYF	TGTGCCAGCAGTTACTCGGGGGGGGCGCAGGTCTACGAGCAGTACTTC
TRBV18	TRBJ1-6	TRBD1	.	CASSPQTGGSPLHF	TGTGCCAGCTCACCACAAACAGGGGGATCACCCCTCCACTTT
TRBV19	TRBJ1-2	TRBD1	.	CASSNSWTGAVANYGYTF	TGTGCCAGTAGCAACTCATGGACAGGCGCCGTGGCTAACTATGGCTACACCTTC
TRBV27	TRBJ2-7	TRBD1	.	CASSLATGGEQYF	TGTGCCAGCAGTTTGGCGACAGGGGGCGAGCAGTACTTC
TRBV5-1	TRBJ2-1	.	.	CASSLLVDRFYNEQFF	TGCGCCAGCAGCTTGTTGGTAGATCGATTCTACAATGAGCAGTTCTTC